The source of this T cell receptor (beta chain) is a study of vaccination and CD4 T cells after COVID-19. The wider study: Cultures that served as controls received a CEFX pool, an HIV-1 Nef pool, or no peptide.

This CDR3 region has 14 residues. Germline V lookup: CDR1 SNHLY, CDR2 FYNNEI. Trimming at V came to 2 bases and at J to 5 bases, leaving 3 bases not matched to a gene. Noted treatment: roughly 11-day PBMC culture with coronavirus spike peptide pools or control peptides (ViraFEST assay). Peptide-pool expansion of antigen-specific T cells preceded TCR sequencing in ViraFEST. As concerns this clonotype: As yet, its antigen is unknown.

Cultured CD4+ T cells had their DNA profiled by the Oncomine TCR Beta short-read assay. Via MiXCR, TCRdb re-called the PCR reads, giving one row per CDR3 protein. The sample comprises about 26,000 distinct CDR3 sequences, less than 50% of which are singletons, and roughly 10% rests with the top ten. This clonotype originated in a human donor who had recovered from COVID-19. Sequencing was done on a sample of CD4+ T cells from blood, cultured in vitro. The rearrangement uses TRBV2 and TRBJ2-1; TRBD1 agrees at 7 bases. CDR3 region: CASSEWDRNNEQFF. CDR3 in DNA: TGTGCCAGCAGTGAATGGGACAGAAACAATGAGCAGTTCTTC.